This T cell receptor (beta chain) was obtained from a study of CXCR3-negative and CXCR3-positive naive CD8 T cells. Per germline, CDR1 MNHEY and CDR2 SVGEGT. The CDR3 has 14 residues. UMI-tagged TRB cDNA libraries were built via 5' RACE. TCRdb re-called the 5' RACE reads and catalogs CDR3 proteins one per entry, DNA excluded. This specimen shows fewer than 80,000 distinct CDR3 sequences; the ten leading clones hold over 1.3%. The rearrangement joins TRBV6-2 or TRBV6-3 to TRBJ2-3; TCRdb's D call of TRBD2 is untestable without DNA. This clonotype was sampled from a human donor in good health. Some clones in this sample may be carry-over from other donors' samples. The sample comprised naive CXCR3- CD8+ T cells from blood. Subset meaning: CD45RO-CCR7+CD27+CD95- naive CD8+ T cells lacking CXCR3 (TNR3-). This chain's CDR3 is CASSRTSDSDTQYF.